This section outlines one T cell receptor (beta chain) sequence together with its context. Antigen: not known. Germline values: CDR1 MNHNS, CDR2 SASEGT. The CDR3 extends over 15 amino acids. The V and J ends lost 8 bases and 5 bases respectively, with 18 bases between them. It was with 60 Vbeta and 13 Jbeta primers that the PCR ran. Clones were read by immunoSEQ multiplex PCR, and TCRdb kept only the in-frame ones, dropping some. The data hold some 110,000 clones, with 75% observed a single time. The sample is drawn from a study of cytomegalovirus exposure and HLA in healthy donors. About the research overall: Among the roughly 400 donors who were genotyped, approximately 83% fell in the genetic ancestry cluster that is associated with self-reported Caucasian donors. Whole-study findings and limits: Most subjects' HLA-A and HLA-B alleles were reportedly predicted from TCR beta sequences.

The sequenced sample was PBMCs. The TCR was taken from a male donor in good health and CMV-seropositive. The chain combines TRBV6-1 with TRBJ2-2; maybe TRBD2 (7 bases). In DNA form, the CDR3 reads TGTGCCAGCGGGAGGGGACATCCTGCGACCGGGGAGCTGTTTTTT. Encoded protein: CASGRGHPATGELFF.